This entry concerns a single TCR beta chain. This CDR3 region has 13 residues. J was trimmed by 8 bases and V by 11 bases; bases with no gene match: 11. Germline CDR1 and CDR2: MNHEY and SMNVEV (reference sequence). Per the authors' pipeline: Estimation of nucleated cell counts was performed using reference gene primer amplification. The data were produced by immunoSEQ multiplex PCR, yet TCRdb's version contains in-frame clones alone and is incomplete. V, J and clone size are taken as reported in that table, and D and trimming were inferred from the DNA itself. The data hold 45,000 to 55,000 clones, with roughly 90% observed a single time. These data originate in a study of blood T cell repertoires in COVID-19. Study summary: Some COVID-19 samples were acute and others convalescent; all came from the United States, Italy and Spain.

The sample comprised peripheral blood. The chain recombines TRBV27 with TRBJ2-3, with 9 bases fitting TRBD2. This clonotype was sampled from a woman aged 80 or over with acute or convalescent COVID-19. CDR3 coding DNA: TGTGCCGCGGGGCTAGCGGGGCGTCGTACGCAGTATTTT. Protein: CAAGLAGRRTQYF.